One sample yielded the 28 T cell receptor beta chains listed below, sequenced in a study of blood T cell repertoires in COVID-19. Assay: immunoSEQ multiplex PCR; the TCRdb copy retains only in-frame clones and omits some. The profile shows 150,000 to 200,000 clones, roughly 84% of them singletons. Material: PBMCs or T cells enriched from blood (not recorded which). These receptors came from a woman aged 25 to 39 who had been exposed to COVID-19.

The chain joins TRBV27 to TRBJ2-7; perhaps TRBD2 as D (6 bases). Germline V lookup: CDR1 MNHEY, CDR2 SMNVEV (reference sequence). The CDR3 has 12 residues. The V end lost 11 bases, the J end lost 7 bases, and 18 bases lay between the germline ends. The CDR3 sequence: CACWRGPDEQYF. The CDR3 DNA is TGTGCCTGCTGGAGGGGCCCGGATGAGCAGTACTTC.

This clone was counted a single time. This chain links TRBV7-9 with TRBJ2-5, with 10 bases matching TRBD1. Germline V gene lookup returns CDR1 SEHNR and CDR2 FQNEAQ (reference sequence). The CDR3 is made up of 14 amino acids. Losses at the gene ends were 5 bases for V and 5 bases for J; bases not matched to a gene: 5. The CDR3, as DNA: TGTGCCAGCAGCCTCACGACAGGGGGCGAGACCCAGTACTTC. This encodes CASSLTTGGETQYF.

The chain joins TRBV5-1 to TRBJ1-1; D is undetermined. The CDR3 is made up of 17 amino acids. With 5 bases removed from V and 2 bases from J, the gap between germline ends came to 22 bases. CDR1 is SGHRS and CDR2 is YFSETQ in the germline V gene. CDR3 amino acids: CASSVGRWGEPNTEAFF. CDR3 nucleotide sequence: TGCGCCAGCAGTGTTGGCCGCTGGGGAGAGCCCAACACTGAAGCTTTCTTT. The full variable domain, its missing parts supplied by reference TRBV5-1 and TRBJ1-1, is KAGVTQTPRYLIKTRGQQVTLSCSPISGHRSVSWYQQTPGQGLQFLFEYFSETQRNKGNFPGRFSGRQFSNSRSEMNVSTLELGDSALYLCASSVGRWGEPNTEAFFGQGTRLTVV.

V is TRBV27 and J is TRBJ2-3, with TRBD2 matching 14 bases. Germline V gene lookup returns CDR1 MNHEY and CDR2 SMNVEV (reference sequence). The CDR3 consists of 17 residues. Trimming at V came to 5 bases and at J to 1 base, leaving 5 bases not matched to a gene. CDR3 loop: CASSKLGLAGGTDTQYF. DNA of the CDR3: TGTGCCAGCAGTAAATTGGGACTAGCGGGGGGCACAGATACGCAGTATTTT.

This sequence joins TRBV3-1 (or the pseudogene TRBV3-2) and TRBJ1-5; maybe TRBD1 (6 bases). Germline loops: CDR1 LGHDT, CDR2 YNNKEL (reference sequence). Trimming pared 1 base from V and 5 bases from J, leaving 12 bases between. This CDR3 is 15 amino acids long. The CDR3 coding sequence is TGTGCCAGCAGCCAAGGAACAAGGGGGTATCAGCCCCAGCATTTT. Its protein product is CASSQGTRGYQPQHF.

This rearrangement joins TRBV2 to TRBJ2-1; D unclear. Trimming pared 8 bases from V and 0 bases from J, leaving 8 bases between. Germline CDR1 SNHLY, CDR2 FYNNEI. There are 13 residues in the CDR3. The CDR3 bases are TGTGCCAGCTGTACAGACTCCTACAATGAGCAGTTCTTC. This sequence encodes CASCTDSYNEQFF.

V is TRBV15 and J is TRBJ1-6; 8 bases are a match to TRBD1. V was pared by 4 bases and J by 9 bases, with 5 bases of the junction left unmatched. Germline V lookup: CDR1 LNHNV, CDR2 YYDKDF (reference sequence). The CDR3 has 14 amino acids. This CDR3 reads CATSTGTGSSPLHF. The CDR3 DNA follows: TGTGCCACCAGCACCGGGACAGGATCTTCACCCCTCCACTTT. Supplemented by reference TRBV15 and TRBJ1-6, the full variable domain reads DAMVIQNPRYQVTQFGKPVTLSCSQTLNHNVMYWYQQKSSQAPKLLFHYYDKDFNNEADTPDNFQSRRPNTSFCFLDIRSPGLGDTAMYLCATSTGTGSSPLHFGNGTRLTVT.

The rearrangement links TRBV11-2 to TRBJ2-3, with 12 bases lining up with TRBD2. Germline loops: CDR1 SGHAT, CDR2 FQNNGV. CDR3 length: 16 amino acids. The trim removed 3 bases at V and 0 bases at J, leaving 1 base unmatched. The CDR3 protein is CASSFTSGGSTDTQYF. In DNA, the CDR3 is TGTGCCAGCAGCTTCACTAGCGGGGGGAGCACAGATACGCAGTATTTT.

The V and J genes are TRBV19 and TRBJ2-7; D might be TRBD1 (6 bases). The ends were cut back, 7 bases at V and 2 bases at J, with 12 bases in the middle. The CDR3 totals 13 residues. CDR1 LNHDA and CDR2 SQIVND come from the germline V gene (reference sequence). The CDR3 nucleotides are TGTGCCAGTACCCCCACAGGGACCTACGAGCAGTACTTC. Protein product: CASTPTGTYEQYF. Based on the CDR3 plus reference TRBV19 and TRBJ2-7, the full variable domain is DGGITQSPKYLFRKEGQNVTLSCEQNLNHDAMYWYRQDPGQGLRLIYYSQIVNDFQKGDIAEGYSVSREKKESFPLTVTSAQKNPTAFYLCASTPTGTYEQYFGPGTRLTVT.

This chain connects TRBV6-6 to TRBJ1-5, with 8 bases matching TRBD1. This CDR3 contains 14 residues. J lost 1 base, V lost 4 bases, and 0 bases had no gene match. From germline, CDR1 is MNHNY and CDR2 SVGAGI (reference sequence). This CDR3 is CASSWDRSNQPQHF. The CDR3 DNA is TGTGCCAGCAGTTGGGACAGGAGCAATCAGCCCCAGCATTTT.

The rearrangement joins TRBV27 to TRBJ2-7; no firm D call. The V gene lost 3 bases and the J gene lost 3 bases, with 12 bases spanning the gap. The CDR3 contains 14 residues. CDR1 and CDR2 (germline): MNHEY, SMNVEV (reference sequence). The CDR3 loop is CASSFKALGYEQYF. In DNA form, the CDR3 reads TGTGCCAGCAGTTTCAAAGCCCTTGGCTACGAGCAGTACTTC.

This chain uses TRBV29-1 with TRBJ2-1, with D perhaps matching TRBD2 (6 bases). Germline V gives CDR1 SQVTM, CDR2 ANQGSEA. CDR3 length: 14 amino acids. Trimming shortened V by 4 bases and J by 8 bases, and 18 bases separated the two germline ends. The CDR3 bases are TGCAGCGTTGTCGGGGGTTACTCACTCGATGAGCAGTTCTTC. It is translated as CSVVGGYSLDEQFF.

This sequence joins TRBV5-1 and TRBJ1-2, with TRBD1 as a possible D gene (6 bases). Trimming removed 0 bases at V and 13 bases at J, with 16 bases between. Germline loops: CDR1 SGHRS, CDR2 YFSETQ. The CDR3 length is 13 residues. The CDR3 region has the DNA TGCGCCAGCAGCTTGGAAGGGACACGCGCCCGCACCTTC. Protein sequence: CASSLEGTRARTF.

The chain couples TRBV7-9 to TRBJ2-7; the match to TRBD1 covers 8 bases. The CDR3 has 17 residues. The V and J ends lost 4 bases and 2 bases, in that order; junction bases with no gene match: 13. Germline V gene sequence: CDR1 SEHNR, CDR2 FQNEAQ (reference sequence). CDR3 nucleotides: TGTGCCAGCAGCTCGCACTTAGACAGGGGTTCCCCCTACGAGCAGTACTTC. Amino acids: CASSSHLDRGSPYEQYF.

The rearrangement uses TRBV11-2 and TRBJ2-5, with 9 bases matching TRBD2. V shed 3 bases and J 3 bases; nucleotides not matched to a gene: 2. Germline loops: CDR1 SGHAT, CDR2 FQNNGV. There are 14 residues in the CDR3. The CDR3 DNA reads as TGTGCCAGCAGCTTGGGACTAGCTAAAGAGACCCAGTACTTC. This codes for CASSLGLAKETQYF.

The DNA for the CDR3 is TGTGCCAGCAGGCTACTAACGAGCACTGAAGCTTTCTTT. As protein: CASRLLTSTEAFF. This chain connects TRBV25-1 to TRBJ1-1; D is uncertain. Trimming shortened V by 6 bases and J by 4 bases, and 12 bases separated the two germline ends. The CDR3 totals 13 residues. In germline, CDR1 is MGHDK, CDR2 SYGVNS.

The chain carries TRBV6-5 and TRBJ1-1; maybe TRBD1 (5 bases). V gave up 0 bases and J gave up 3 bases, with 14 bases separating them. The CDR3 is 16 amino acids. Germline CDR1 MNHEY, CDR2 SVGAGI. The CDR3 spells CASSYSGKTGYTEAFF. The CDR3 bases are TGTGCCAGCAGTTACTCGGGGAAAACAGGATACACTGAAGCTTTCTTT.

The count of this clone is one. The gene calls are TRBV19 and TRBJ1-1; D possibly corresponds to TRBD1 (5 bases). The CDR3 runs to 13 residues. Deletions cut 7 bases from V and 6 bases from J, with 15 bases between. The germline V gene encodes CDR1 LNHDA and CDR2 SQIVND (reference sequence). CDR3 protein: CASTPWGRPEAFF. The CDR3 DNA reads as TGTGCCAGTACCCCGTGGGGGAGGCCTGAAGCTTTCTTT.

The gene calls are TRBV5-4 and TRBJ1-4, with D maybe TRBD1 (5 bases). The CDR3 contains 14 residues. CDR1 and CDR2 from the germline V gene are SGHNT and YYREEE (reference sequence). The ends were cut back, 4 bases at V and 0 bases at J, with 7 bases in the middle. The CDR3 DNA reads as TGTGCCAGCAGCCGGACATCAACTAATGAAAAACTGTTTTTT. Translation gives CASSRTSTNEKLFF. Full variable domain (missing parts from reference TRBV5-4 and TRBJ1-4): ETGVTQSPTHLIKTRGQQVTLRCSSQSGHNTVSWYQQALGQGPQFIFQYYREEENGRGNFPPRFSGLQFPNYSSELNVNALELDDSALYLCASSRTSTNEKLFFGSGTQLSVL.

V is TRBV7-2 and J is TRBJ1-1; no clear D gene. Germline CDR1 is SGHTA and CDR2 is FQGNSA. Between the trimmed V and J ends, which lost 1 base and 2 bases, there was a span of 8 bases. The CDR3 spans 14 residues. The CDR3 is CASSLVVANTEAFF. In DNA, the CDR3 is TGTGCCAGCAGCTTAGTTGTGGCTAACACTGAAGCTTTCTTT.

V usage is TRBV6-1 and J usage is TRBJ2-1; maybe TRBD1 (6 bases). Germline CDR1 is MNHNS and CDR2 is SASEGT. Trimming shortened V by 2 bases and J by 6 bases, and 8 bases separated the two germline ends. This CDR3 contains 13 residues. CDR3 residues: CASSENRVNEQFF. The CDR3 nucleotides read TGTGCCAGCAGTGAAAACAGGGTCAATGAGCAGTTCTTC.

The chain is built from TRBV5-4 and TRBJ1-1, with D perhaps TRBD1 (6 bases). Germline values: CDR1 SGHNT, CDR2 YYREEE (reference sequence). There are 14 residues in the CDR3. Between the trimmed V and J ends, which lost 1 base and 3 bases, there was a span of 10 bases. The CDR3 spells CASSLSGVDTEAFF. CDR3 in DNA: TGTGCCAGCAGCTTGTCAGGGGTGGACACTGAAGCTTTCTTT.

The CDR3, as DNA: TGTGCCAGCAGCTTCGGGGGACTCGGAGCCAATGAGCAGTTCTTC. Protein product: CASSFGGLGANEQFF. The chain recombines TRBV7-8 with TRBJ2-1, with D possibly being TRBD2 (6 bases). From germline, CDR1 is SGHVS and CDR2 FQNEAQ. V shed 3 bases and J shed 6 bases, with 15 bases lying between them. CDR3 length: 15 amino acids.

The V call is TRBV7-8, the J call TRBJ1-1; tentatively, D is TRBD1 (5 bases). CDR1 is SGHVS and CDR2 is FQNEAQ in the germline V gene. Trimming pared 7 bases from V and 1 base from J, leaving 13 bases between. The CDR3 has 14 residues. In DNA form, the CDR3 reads TGTGCCAGCACCTATCAGGGAAGGAACACTGAAGCTTTCTTT. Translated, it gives CASTYQGRNTEAFF. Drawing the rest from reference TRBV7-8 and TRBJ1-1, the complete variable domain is GAGVSQSPRYKVAKRGQDVALRCDPISGHVSLFWYQQALGQGPEFLTYFQNEAQLDKSGLPSDRFFAERPEGSVSTLKIQRTQQEDSAVYLCASTYQGRNTEAFFGQGTRLTVV.

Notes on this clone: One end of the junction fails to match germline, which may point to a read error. The CDR3 loop is CASNLVGAATYTEQFF. CDR3 coding DNA: TGTGCCAGTAACTTAGTGGGGGCGGCCACCTACACTGAGCAGTTCTTC. The J gene is TRBJ2-1, the V gene TRBV5-5, with D tentatively TRBD1 (6 bases). There are 16 residues in the CDR3. In germline, CDR1 is SGHKS, CDR2 YYEKEE (reference sequence).

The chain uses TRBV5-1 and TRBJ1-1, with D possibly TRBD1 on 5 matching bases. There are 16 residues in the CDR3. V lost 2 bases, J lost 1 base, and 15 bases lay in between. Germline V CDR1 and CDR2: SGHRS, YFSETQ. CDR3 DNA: TGCGCCAGCAGCTTAGGCGGGACGGAACCGAACACTGAAGCTTTCTTT. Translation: CASSLGGTEPNTEAFF.

CDR3 amino acids: CASSEQGEETQYF. The CDR3 nucleotides are TGTGCCAGCAGTGAACAGGGCGAAGAGACCCAGTACTTC. This chain joins TRBV2 and TRBJ2-5; D perhaps matches TRBD1 (5 bases). V was trimmed by 2 bases and J by 3 bases, leaving 7 bases between them. Germline V gene sequence: CDR1 SNHLY, CDR2 FYNNEI. The CDR3 consists of 13 residues. The full variable domain, in which reference TRBV2 and TRBJ2-5 provide the parts outside the CDR3, is EPEVTQTPSHQVTQMGQEVILRCVPISNHLYFYWYRQILGQKVEFLVSFYNNEISEKSEIFDDQFSVERPDGSNFTLKIRSTKLEDSAMYFCASSEQGEETQYFGPGTRLLVL.

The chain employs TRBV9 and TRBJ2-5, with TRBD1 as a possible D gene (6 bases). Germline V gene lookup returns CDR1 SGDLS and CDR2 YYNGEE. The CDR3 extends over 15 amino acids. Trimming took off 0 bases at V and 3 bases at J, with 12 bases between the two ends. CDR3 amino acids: CASSVEVGGKETQYF. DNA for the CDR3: TGTGCCAGCAGCGTAGAGGTAGGGGGAAAAGAGACCCAGTACTTC.